Listed below are T cell receptor beta chains from one sample, sequenced in a study of blood T cell repertoires in COVID-19. Assay used: immunoSEQ multiplex PCR; TCRdb lists only in-frame clones, some missing. The table has 150,000 to 200,000 clones, roughly four fifths seen once. The sample comprised peripheral blood. Every receptor here comes from a man aged 70 or older who had recovered from COVID-19. The CDR3 runs from the conserved cysteine through the conserved F or W. A D gene is named only where the DNA matches it firmly. Clone size is shown for a subset of rows, as once, few, many or a class of expanded clone.

TRBV6-5	TRBD2	TRBJ2-1	.	TGTGCCAGCAGTATACTAGCGGAGCAGTTCTTC	CASSILAEQFF
TRBV27	TRBD2	TRBJ2-3	.	TGTGCCAGCAGTTTATCGGGTAGCGGGCCGGTTCCAGATACGCAGTATTTT	CASSLSGSGPVPDTQYF
TRBV10-3	.	TRBJ1-1	.	TGTGCCATCAGTGGACAAAACACTGAAGCTTTCTTT	CAISGQNTEAFF
TRBV2	.	TRBJ1-1	.	TGTGCCAGCACGCGCAAGCCAGGTGAACTCGAAGCTTTCTTT	CASTRKPGELEAFF
TRBV11-1	.	TRBJ2-5	.	TGTGCCAGCAGCTTAGCGCCGGACAGCCAAGAGACCCAGTACTTC	CASSLAPDSQETQYF
TRBV11-2	.	TRBJ1-2	few	TGTGCCAGCAGCTTATCAGGGAACTATGGCTACACCTTC	CASSLSGNYGYTF
TRBV28	TRBD2	TRBJ2-5	.	TGTGCCAGCAGCCCCGGGGCAGCGGGAGACACGTGGACCCAGTACTTC	CASSPGAAGDTWTQYF
TRBV27	.	TRBJ2-3	.	TGTGCCAGCAGCCCAGACTGGGGGAGGACAGATACGCAGTATTTT	CASSPDWGRTDTQYF
TRBV14	TRBD1	TRBJ1-1	once	TGTGCCAGCAGCCAAAACAGGGGAAGGGGGGCTTTCTTT	CASSQNRGRGAFF
TRBV6-4	.	TRBJ2-5	once	TGTGCCAGTTCTCGGGGTTACGGAGAGACCCAGTACTTC	CASSRGYGETQYF